Described below is a single T cell receptor beta chain sequence and its context. Its cognate antigen is unknown. The V gene's germline CDR1 is LGHNA and CDR2 YNFKEQ. V was pared by 0 bases and J by 6 bases, with 4 bases of the junction left unmatched. This CDR3 has 14 residues. This record comes from a study of long-term antiretroviral therapy in people with HIV. Whole-study results and caveats: Post-ART diversity increased but stayed below transplant donor controls. Controls had broader CDR3 length ranges than HIV repertoires did.

The run of the v3.0 immunoSEQ assay was at survey level. Some clones are missing from TCRdb's copy, which holds only in-frame ones; the method was immunoSEQ multiplex PCR. The sample shows about 39,000 clones, about 80% of them seen only once. None of the participants with HIV were treated outside the United States. Specimen: unsorted PBMCs, collected 0.6 years after starting antiretroviral therapy. The clonotype comes from a man aged 18 to 29 with HIV. The chain is built from TRBV4-2 and TRBJ2-7, with 8 bases aligning to TRBD2. In nucleotides, the CDR3 is TGTGCCAGCAGCCAAGAGGCGGGAGGAGGCGAGCAGTACTTC. Its translation: CASSQEAGGGEQYF.